The source of this T cell receptor beta chain is a study of T-cell memory formation after mild COVID-19 listed by TCRdb under 2021. About the full investigation: Most TCR sequence clusters were specific to one of the two donors. Longitudinal TCRalpha and TCRbeta repertoire sequencing tracked T-cell clones expanding and contracting after mild COVID-19 in a couple of donors. The cohort was made up of two young adult volunteers, one female and one male, who were previously healthy. Broad study findings and their caveats: Some responding clones were detected in pre-infection memory, suggesting pre-existing cross-reactive memory T cells joined the SARS-CoV-2 response. Balanced CD4/CD8 phenotypes were observed for clones contracting from day 15 to 85, whereas a bias towards CD4+ was observed for a second wave of clones expanding from day 15 to 37. Only a couple of mild cases were covered in the study, and larger cohorts including severe cases with pre-infection samples were considered necessary. Whether the second-wave clones peaking on day 37 were SARS-CoV-2 specific was not confirmed. Contracting CD4+ clones appeared mostly in the CM and EM memory subsets, whereas CD8+ clones were enriched in EMRA.

PBMCs were isolated by Ficoll-Paque density gradient centrifugation. The sample was run on an Illumina NovaSeq 6000. TCRalpha and TCRbeta cDNA libraries were constructed by 5'RACE with constant-segment primers, with sample barcodes and unique molecular identifiers being introduced. RNA was extracted from every sample with Trizol reagent. The libraries were amplified in two PCR steps, and the second step added a second sample barcode and Illumina TruSeq adapters. Sequencing of the libraries was done on an Illumina NovaSeq, producing 2 x 150 bp paired-end reads. Under the source paper's analysis protocol: Demultiplexing of reads and collapsing into UMI-guided consensus sequences were performed with migec v1.2.7. Using mixcr v2.1.11, UMI consensuses were aligned to TRA and TRB V and J templates and then assembled into clonotypes. Clonotypes were classified as expanded or contracted when called significant by both edgeR and NoisET, with noise models trained on biological replicates. For edgeR calls, the thresholds were a false discovery rate-adjusted p below 0.01 and a log2 fold-change of 1. As an exploratory analysis of dynamics, max-normalized trajectories of the 1000 most abundant clonotypes were examined with PCA combined with hierarchical clustering. The CD4 or CD8 phenotype of responding clones was assigned using the separately sequenced CD4+ and CD8+ repertoires. TCRdb passed the public sequencing reads through fastp at Q25 and MiXCR, retaining productive beta sequences. Rows matching on CDR3 protein sequence are summarized as one entry with the most common DNA and genes. TCRdb, rather than the study authors, made the V and J calls. In this sample the table shows 400,000 to 500,000 distinct CDR3 sequences, roughly 18% of which occur a single time. 20% to 25% of the sample comes from the top ten.

In its sample, this clonotype was seen a few times. Its antigen is still unknown. No qualities accompany the bases; no much larger clone lies one base away. As encoded in the germline V gene, CDR1 is SGHRS while CDR2 is YFSETQ. V is pared back by 7 bases and J by 4 bases, with 14 bases lying between the germline termini. Including cysteine and phenylalanine, the CDR3 has 14 amino acids. CDR3 DNA only is kept here, 42 bases in frame from base 1. The sequenced sample was PBMCs or a T cell subset sorted from them (not recorded which). In this chain, TRBV5-1 is recombined with TRBJ2-2, and perhaps TRBD1 as D gene, on 5 matching bases. This TCR was recovered from a man aged 18 to 35 who had mild COVID-19 (a few samples of this study predate the infection). The sample titles of this study are shuffled in the database, so cell type and time point are left out; the donor was told from shared clones. The CDR3 region has the sequence CASDMGPITGELFF. The DNA sequence reads TGCGCCAGCGACATGGGGCCGATCACCGGGGAGCTGTTTTTT.